What follows describes a single T cell receptor (beta chain). This sample stems from a study of T cell clonotyping in hematopoietic cell transplantation. Time point denoted: recipient sample about 28 days before transplant, after cytoreduction. TCRdb's copy holds only in-frame clones and misses some; the assay was immunoSEQ multiplex PCR. The repertoire holds about 49,000 clones, approximately 84% seen once, with 4.5% to 6.5% in the top ten. The receptor comes from a man in his sixties with biphenotypic leukemia. Some clones in this sample may be carry-over from other donors' samples. The sequencing used peripheral blood mononuclear cells, collected before stem cell transplant.

For the CDR3, the DNA is TGTGCCAGCAGCGAAACCGGGACATGGTCCTACGAGCAGTACTTC. Residues: CASSETGTWSYEQYF. V gene TRBV6-1 combines with J gene TRBJ2-7; possible D gene TRBD1, 6 bases. The V and J ends lost 6 bases and 1 base respectively, with 16 bases between them. This CDR3 region has 15 residues. The germline CDR1 and CDR2 sequences are MNHNS and SASEGT.